This T cell receptor beta chain was identified during a study of blood T cell repertoires in COVID-19. Study overall: Sites in the United States, Italy and Spain provided acute and convalescent COVID-19 samples.

The germline V gene encodes CDR1 MNHEY and CDR2 SVGAGI. This CDR3 is 15 amino acids long. The V end was cut by 0 bases, the J end by 6 bases, with 14 bases between. In the original workflow: The authors estimated nucleated cell counts from reference gene primer amplification. Assay used: immunoSEQ multiplex PCR; TCRdb lists only in-frame clones, some missing. V, J and clone size reflect that table, while D and trimming were determined from the DNA. This table holds about 98,000 clones, roughly 86% found once. The material sequenced was peripheral blood. The sequence was obtained from a man aged 50-60 years with acute or convalescent COVID-19. The gene calls are TRBV6-5 and TRBJ1-1, with unresolved D. CDR3 bases: TGTGCCAGCAGTTACTCGCGTGCACTAAATGCTGAAGCTTTCTTT. It yields the protein CASSYSRALNAEAFF.